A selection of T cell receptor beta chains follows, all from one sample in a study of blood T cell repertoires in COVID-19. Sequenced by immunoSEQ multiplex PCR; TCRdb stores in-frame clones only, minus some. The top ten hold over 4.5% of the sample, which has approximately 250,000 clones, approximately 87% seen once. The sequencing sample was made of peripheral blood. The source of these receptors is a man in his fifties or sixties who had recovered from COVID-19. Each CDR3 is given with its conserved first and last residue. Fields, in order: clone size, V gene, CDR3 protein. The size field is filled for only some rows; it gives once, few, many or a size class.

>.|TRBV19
CASSTSRGGNTIYF
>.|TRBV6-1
CASSEGSSGPYEQYF
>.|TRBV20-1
CSTGVPETQYF
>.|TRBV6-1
CASSEGAGGGFRTDTQYF
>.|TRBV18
CASSSGAAEAFF
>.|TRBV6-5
CASSYRVAGGFYEQYF
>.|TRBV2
CASSEDPGGNTGELFF
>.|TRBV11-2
CASSLATGLSGNTIYF
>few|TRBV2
CASSGPRFTDTQYF
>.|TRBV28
CASSLTGDYGYTF
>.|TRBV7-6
CASSFGPGVQYEQYF
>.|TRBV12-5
CASGLEGQGNQPQHF
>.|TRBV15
CATSRGRAGNTIYF
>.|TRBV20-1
CSASGGAGLAGVSSYNEQFF
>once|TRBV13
CASSLGGGTANSPLHF
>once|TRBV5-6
CASSGTGRRETQYF
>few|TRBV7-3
CASSSLWTGLEQYF
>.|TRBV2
CASSPPRGQGTEAFF
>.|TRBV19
CASSTRTGLGNYGYTF
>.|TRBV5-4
CASSLGGISSYEQYF
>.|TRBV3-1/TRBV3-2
CASSRRTGRDEQYF
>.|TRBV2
CASRATSASSYEQYF
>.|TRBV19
CASSTSQGSYEQYF
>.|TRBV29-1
CSAPGQGRTYNEQFF
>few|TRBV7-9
CASSFNRTGMEETQYF
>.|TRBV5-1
CASSFLTSSGVSSYEQYF